This entry features one T cell receptor (beta chain) sequence. The protocol was immunoSEQ multiplex PCR, while the TCRdb copy is restricted to in-frame clones and leaves out a portion. The sample holds some 220,000 clones; around 94% are singletons and the top ten take approximately 1.6%. This specimen comes from a study of control samples from healthy donors and cancer patients. The source is a man aged 50 to 59 in good health. Sequencing input: blood.

CDR3 region: CASREPDTQYF. The CDR3 region has the DNA TGTGCCAGCAGGGAACCAGATACGCAGTATTTT. The chain combines TRBV2 with TRBJ2-3, with no clear D. CDR3 size: 11 residues. Per the germline V gene, CDR1 is SNHLY and CDR2 is FYNNEI. V was cut by 6 bases and J by 4 bases, with 5 bases left in between.